This T cell receptor (beta chain) was obtained from a study of cytomegalovirus exposure and HLA in healthy donors. Points from the study as a whole: Listed as cytomegalovirus-associated were approximately 160 TCR beta chains. Later analysis identified a missense DCLRE1C variant that was linked to TCR beta V- and J-gene trimming.

Germline V gene sequence: CDR1 MNHNY, CDR2 SVGAGI (reference sequence). This CDR3 spans 15 amino acids. The V segment lost 6 bases and the J segment 5 bases; nucleotides outside the gene matches: 9. A word on this clone: What it binds is not known.

PCR involved 60 Vbeta and 13 Jbeta primers. The repertoire was sequenced with immunoSEQ multiplex PCR; TCRdb's copy has only in-frame clones and lacks some. The data hold 110,000 to 150,000 clones, with 75% observed a single time. The receptor's source is a man under 40 in good health and CMV-seronegative. Sequenced input: PBMCs. This chain uses TRBV6-6 with TRBJ2-5; TRBD2 matches 10 bases. CDR3 in amino acids: CASSLRLAGGETQYF. The CDR3 nucleotides are TGTGCCAGCAGCCTCAGACTAGCGGGTGGCGAGACCCAGTACTTC.